Shown below are 9 T cell receptor beta chains from a single sample sequenced in a study of blood T cell repertoires in COVID-19. TCRdb keeps only in-frame clones here, not all; method: immunoSEQ multiplex PCR. The repertoire holds 150,000 to 200,000 clones, with over 80% as singletons. The sample consisted of peripheral blood. Every receptor here comes from a woman aged 55-70 years with acute or convalescent COVID-19.

The chain joins TRBV4-3 to TRBJ2-7, with 11 positions matching TRBD1. CDR3 size: 15 residues. Germline assignment: CDR1 LGHNA and CDR2 YSLEER. Losses at the gene ends were 1 base for V and 4 bases for J; bases not matched to a gene: 3. The CDR3 sequence: CASSQGTGGAYEQYF. The CDR3 DNA reads TGCGCCAGCAGCCAAGGGACAGGGGGCGCTTACGAGCAGTACTTC.

The rearrangement links TRBV30 to TRBJ1-1; D is perhaps TRBD1 (6 bases). The CDR3 runs to 14 residues. Germline V gene lookup returns CDR1 GTSNPN and CDR2 SVGIG (reference sequence). Between the trimmed V and J ends, which lost 4 bases and 1 base, there was a span of 13 bases. CDR3 loop: CAWTIRGGNTEAFF. DNA of the CDR3: TGTGCCTGGACCATTAGAGGGGGGAACACTGAAGCTTTCTTT.

The gene calls are TRBV5-1 and TRBJ1-5; unclear D gene. The CDR3 is 15 amino acids. V lost 1 base to trimming and J lost 0 bases, with 8 bases between them. From germline, CDR1 is SGHRS and CDR2 YFSETQ. As DNA, the CDR3 is TGCGCCAGCAGCTTGACGGGGTATAGCAATCAGCCCCAGCATTTT. It is translated as CASSLTGYSNQPQHF.

In nucleotides, the CDR3 is TGTGCCAGCAGCCTCTTCCAAACAGGGGCCCTAGGCTATGGCTACACCTTC. Its translation: CASSLFQTGALGYGYTF. The chain uses TRBV3-1 (or the pseudogene TRBV3-2) and TRBJ1-2, with 7 bases that match TRBD1. J lost 4 bases, V lost 4 bases, and 15 bases had no gene match. The CDR3 is 17 amino acids. Germline V gene data show CDR1 as LGHDT and CDR2 as YNNKEL (reference sequence).

The chain links TRBV4-3 to TRBJ2-2, with 14 positions matching TRBD2. CDR1 is LGHNA and CDR2 is YSLEER in the germline V gene. The CDR3 consists of 17 residues. After removal of 4 bases from V and 7 bases from J, the junction contained 8 bases not matched to a gene. CDR3 sequence reads: CASSLETSGGAVGELFF. The CDR3 nucleotides read TGCGCCAGCAGCCTCGAGACTAGCGGGGGGGCCGTCGGGGAGCTGTTTTTT.

The V and J genes are TRBV7-9 and TRBJ1-2; D is perhaps TRBD1 (5 bases). Trimming stripped 4 bases from V and 4 bases from J, with 13 bases between. Germline-derived CDR1 and CDR2 are SEHNR and FQNEAQ (reference sequence). CDR3 length equals 14 residues. The DNA of the CDR3 is TGTGCCAGCAGCTCAGACAGCTCGGGCTATGGCTACACCTTC. Amino acids: CASSSDSSGYGYTF.

The genes are TRBV3-1 (or the pseudogene TRBV3-2) and TRBJ1-2; 7 bases are shared with TRBD1. Looked up from germline, CDR1 is LGHDT and CDR2 is YNNKEL (reference sequence). The CDR3 has 15 amino acids. Losses at the gene ends were 1 base for V and 1 base for J; bases not matched to a gene: 3. CDR3 amino acids: CASSQADRFNYGYTF. Written as DNA, the CDR3 is TGTGCCAGCAGCCAAGCGGACAGGTTTAACTATGGCTACACCTTC.

V and J are TRBV29-1 and TRBJ1-2, with 9 nucleotides matching TRBD1. Germline-derived CDR1 and CDR2 are SQVTM and ANQGSEA. The CDR3 spans 14 residues. The V segment lost 6 bases and the J segment 0 bases; nucleotides outside the gene matches: 5. The CDR3 coding sequence is TGCAGCGTAGCGACAGGGGGAGCTAACTATGGCTACACCTTC. Protein: CSVATGGANYGYTF.

The chain uses TRBV24-1 and TRBJ2-1, with 9 bases that match TRBD1. Germline V gene data show CDR1 as KGHDR and CDR2 as SFDVKD. The CDR3 length is 15 residues. Germline trimming cut 4 bases from V and 5 bases from J; bases unmatched to any gene: 5. CDR3 residues: CATSDPGQGNNEQFF. The CDR3 nucleotides are TGTGCCACCAGTGACCCGGGACAGGGAAACAATGAGCAGTTCTTC.